This T cell receptor beta chain was identified during a study of blood T cells in healthy people across ages. Germline V lookup: CDR1 SGHTA, CDR2 FQGNSA. Trimming left V 6 bases short and J 0 bases short, with 14 bases between. The CDR3 loop spans 16 amino acids. For this clonotype: Its antigen is unidentified.

Notes on the study in general: Donor CMV status was unknown, possibly confounding expanded clonotype changes.

The use of a sample-barcoded 5' primer and a J-beta primer mix characterized a second PCR of roughly 6 to 11 cycles. MiXCR was run by TCRdb on the 5' RACE reads, yielding one entry per CDR3 protein. The sample carries some 940,000 distinct CDR3 sequences, 25% to 35% recorded once. This sample was also put to use in a study of T cells of mothers and their children.

The sequence was collected from a woman aged 40 to 50 in good health. The chain couples TRBV7-2 to TRBJ2-2; TRBD1 might be the D (6 bases). Specimen: blood. CDR3 sequence (DNA): TGTGCCAGCAGAGAATCCGGGACAACGAACACCGGGGAGCTGTTTTTT. This sequence encodes CASRESGTTNTGELFF.